A single sample gave rise to the 18 T cell receptor beta chains below, sequenced in a study of blood T cell repertoires in COVID-19. Measured with immunoSEQ multiplex PCR; TCRdb has only the in-frame clones, and not every one. This table has over 300,000 clones, 90% appearing once. Sequencing was done on a sample of peripheral blood. These receptors were taken from a man between 18 and 29 years old with active or convalescent COVID-19.

This sequence joins TRBV2 and TRBJ1-4; no clear D gene. Germline V gene sequence: CDR1 SNHLY, CDR2 FYNNEI. The V end lost 6 bases, the J end lost 7 bases, and 9 bases lay between the germline ends. The CDR3 has 12 amino acids. The CDR3 spells CASRMEVEKLFF. CDR3 sequence (DNA): TGTGCCAGCAGGATGGAGGTTGAAAAACTGTTTTTT.

The chain has TRBV28 and TRBJ1-6; weak D call: TRBD1 (5 bases). The CDR3 totals 15 residues. Per germline, CDR1 MDHEN and CDR2 SYDVKM. Trimming removed 9 bases at V and 8 bases at J, with 20 bases between. The CDR3 is CASTRGGAGDSPLHF. CDR3 sequence (DNA): TGTGCCAGTACAAGGGGAGGGGCCGGGGATTCACCCCTCCACTTT.

The chain couples TRBV3-1 (or the pseudogene TRBV3-2) to TRBJ2-2; D call uncertain. The CDR3 is 13 amino acids. Trimming removed 3 bases from V and 4 bases from J, with 6 bases in between. Germline V lookup: CDR1 LGHDT, CDR2 YNNKEL (reference sequence). The CDR3 here is CASSHTGTGELFF. CDR3 nucleotide sequence: TGTGCCAGCAGCCACACGGGCACCGGGGAGCTGTTTTTT.

The chain employs TRBV27 and TRBJ1-5, with D possibly TRBD1 on 6 matching bases. Germline V gene lookup returns CDR1 MNHEY and CDR2 SMNVEV (reference sequence). The CDR3 length is 16 residues. V was cut by 6 bases and J by 2 bases, with 17 bases left in between. The CDR3 DNA is TGTGCCAGCAGGGGCACCGGCAGGGGTGGCAATCAGCCCCAGCATTTT. Translated, it gives CASRGTGRGGNQPQHF.

The chain uses TRBV24-1 and TRBJ2-3, with 10 bases aligning to TRBD1. This CDR3 contains 16 residues. CDR1 is KGHDR and CDR2 is SFDVKD in the germline V gene. V shed 4 bases and J 5 bases; nucleotides not matched to a gene: 8. The CDR3 sequence is CATSDTRTGGGDTQYF. The CDR3 bases are TGTGCCACCAGTGACACCCGGACAGGGGGGGGAGATACGCAGTATTTT.

The V call is TRBV9, the J call TRBJ1-2; no definite D call. CDR1 and CDR2 from the germline V gene are SGDLS and YYNGEE. The length of the CDR3 is 12 residues. Trimming left V 0 bases short and J 4 bases short, with 4 bases between. The CDR3 loop reads CASSVDSYGYTF. The CDR3 nucleotides read TGTGCCAGCAGCGTAGACAGCTATGGCTACACCTTC.

This chain links TRBV7-9 with TRBJ2-7; TRBD1 matches at 9 bases. This CDR3 contains 15 residues. The V and J ends lost 3 bases and 1 base, in that order; junction bases with no gene match: 4. Germline values: CDR1 SEHNR, CDR2 FQNEAQ (reference sequence). CDR3 sequence reads: CASSFRQGGSYEQYF. Written as DNA, the CDR3 is TGTGCCAGCAGCTTTAGACAGGGGGGATCCTACGAGCAGTACTTC.

The chain combines TRBV7-9 with TRBJ2-5; D not certain. The CDR3 is 15 residues long. Trimming cost V 1 base and J 1 base, with 10 bases left between them. The germline CDR1 and CDR2 sequences are SEHNR and FQNEAQ (reference sequence). CDR3 DNA sequence: TGTGCCAGCAGCTTAGGGGCGAGCCCCCAAGAGACCCAGTACTTC. It specifies CASSLGASPQETQYF.

The chain carries TRBV15 and TRBJ1-3, with unresolved D. V was clipped by 4 bases and J by 4 bases, with 11 bases between them. The CDR3 runs to 14 residues. Germline assignment: CDR1 LNHNV and CDR2 YYDKDF (reference sequence). The chain's CDR3 is CATSTRLTGNTIYF. CDR3 DNA sequence: TGTGCCACCAGCACGCGACTTACAGGAAACACCATATATTTT.

The V gene is TRBV6-6, the J gene TRBJ2-7, with a possible D match to TRBD2 (5 bases). CDR3 length: 12 residues. The V gene's germline CDR1 is MNHNY and CDR2 SVGAGI (reference sequence). Trimming stripped 4 bases from V and 6 bases from J, with 10 bases between. CDR3 DNA: TGTGCCAGCAGTTTTGAGGAGGTCGAGCAGTACTTC. Encoded protein: CASSFEEVEQYF.

The chain combines TRBV10-1 with TRBJ1-1; a weak D match, TRBD1 (5 bases). The germline V and J ends were trimmed by 7 bases and 1 base, with 16 bases remaining between them. The CDR3 runs to 15 residues. Germline V lookup: CDR1 WNHNN, CDR2 SYGVQD (reference sequence). The DNA for the CDR3 is TGCGCCAGCATTAAGGGACTCGGCAAGAACACTGAAGCTTTCTTT. It codes for CASIKGLGKNTEAFF.

The rearrangement links TRBV4-3 to TRBJ1-6; no firm D call. V was shortened by 0 bases and J by 9 bases, with 12 bases between the two germline ends. Germline V gene lookup returns CDR1 LGHNA and CDR2 YSLEER. The CDR3 length is 15 residues. The CDR3 here is CASSQDRQRGSPLHF. As DNA, the CDR3 is TGCGCCAGCAGCCAAGATCGGCAACGCGGTTCACCCCTCCACTTT.

In its sample, this clone was seen once. This sequence joins TRBV6-2 or TRBV6-3 and TRBJ2-1; TRBD2 might be the D (5 bases). The CDR3 extends over 14 amino acids. Trimming removed 4 bases at V and 0 bases at J, with 7 bases between. Germline V CDR1 and CDR2: MNHEY, SVGEGT. The CDR3 nucleotides read TGTGCCAGCAGTTTTGCGGGCTCCTACAATGAGCAGTTCTTC. Protein product: CASSFAGSYNEQFF.

The V call is TRBV6-2 or TRBV6-3, the J call TRBJ2-3; no firm D call. Between the trimmed V and J ends, which lost 3 bases and 1 base, there was a span of 8 bases. Germline loops: CDR1 MNHEY, CDR2 SVGEGT. This CDR3 comprises 14 residues. CDR3 protein: CASSYWSGTDTQYF. The CDR3 DNA is TGTGCCAGCAGTTATTGGAGCGGCACAGATACGCAGTATTTT.

The chain recombines TRBV6-2 or TRBV6-3 with TRBJ2-5; weak D call: TRBD2 (5 bases). Germline lookup yields CDR1 MNHEY and CDR2 SVGEGT. CDR3 length: 17 residues. V was shortened by 6 bases and J by 9 bases, with 29 bases between the two germline ends. The CDR3 reads CASSPPSLPERTLSQYF. CDR3 nucleotide sequence: TGTGCCAGCAGCCCACCTAGCCTACCTGAGAGGACCTTGTCCCAGTACTTC.

The chain has TRBV6-5 and TRBJ1-3; TRBD1 might be the D (6 bases). CDR1 and CDR2 (germline): MNHEY, SVGAGI. This CDR3 spans 16 amino acids. Trimming took off 1 base at V and 0 bases at J, with 10 bases between the two ends. The CDR3 DNA reads TGTGCCAGCAGTTACTACGGACAGCGCTCTGGAAACACCATATATTTT. The encoded protein is CASSYYGQRSGNTIYF.

The rearrangement links TRBV7-2 to TRBJ2-7; a possible D gene is TRBD2 (5 bases). V was pared by 4 bases and J by 12 bases, with 19 bases between. The CDR3 sequence is 13 residues long. In germline, CDR1 is SGHTA, CDR2 FQGNSA. The CDR3 coding sequence is TGTGCCAGCAGCTCGGACCCCGGGAAGAGCATGTACTTC. Translated, it gives CASSSDPGKSMYF.

The chain has TRBV7-2 and TRBJ1-6; D is perhaps TRBD1 (6 bases). Germline V gives CDR1 SGHTA, CDR2 FQGNSA. Between the trimmed V and J ends, which lost 5 bases and 5 bases, there was a span of 13 bases. This CDR3 is 15 amino acids long. The CDR3 bases are TGTGCCAGCAGCATAGGGGGGGGCGATAATTCACCCCTCCACTTT. This gives the protein CASSIGGGDNSPLHF.